Shown below are 8 T cell receptor beta chains from a single sample sequenced in a study of T cells in localized non-small cell lung cancer. Profiled with immunoSEQ multiplex PCR; TCRdb holds only in-frame clones, not every one. The sample gives thousands of clones, 25% of which show up once; about 16% is in the top ten. This specimen was lung tumor tissue, taken before any cancer treatment. All receptors come from an older female donor with stage I lung adenocarcinoma.

This clone is labeled large. The chain couples TRBV4-1 to TRBJ1-1; 7 nucleotides agree with TRBD1. There are 16 residues in the CDR3. Germline assignment: CDR1 MGHRA and CDR2 YSYEKL. V shed 7 bases and J 2 bases; nucleotides not matched to a gene: 13. The CDR3: CASTHRGGQQNTEAFF. In DNA, the CDR3 is TGCGCCAGCACCCACCGCGGGGGACAGCAAAACACTGAAGCTTTCTTT.

This clone was found once. The chain employs TRBV29-1 and TRBJ1-1; 9 bases align to TRBD1. The V gene's germline CDR1 is SQVTM and CDR2 ANQGSEA. V was clipped by 4 bases and J by 6 bases; unmatched bases: 9. The CDR3 is 14 residues long. CDR3 in amino acids: CSVGAGQGPAEAFF. CDR3 in DNA: TGCAGCGTTGGGGCAGGACAGGGGCCGGCTGAAGCTTTCTTT.

The rearrangement links TRBV18 to TRBJ1-1; D unresolved. CDR1 and CDR2 (germline): KGHSH, LQKENI. The ends were cut back, 4 bases at V and 5 bases at J, with 11 bases in the middle. This CDR3 is built from 13 residues. In DNA, the CDR3 is TGTGCCAGCTCACTGACCGCTGGGACTGAAGCTTTCTTT. It specifies CASSLTAGTEAFF.

This chain uses TRBV14 with TRBJ2-6; D gene unclear. The germline gives CDR1 SGHDN, CDR2 FVKESK. The ends were cut back, 3 bases at V and 0 bases at J, with 6 bases in the middle. The CDR3 has 15 residues. The CDR3 nucleotides read TGTGCCAGCAGCCACACAAACTCTGGGGCCAACGTCCTGACTTTC. Its protein product is CASSHTNSGANVLTF.

The J gene is TRBJ2-3, the V gene TRBV5-1; tentative D call: TRBD2 (6 bases). The CDR3 loop spans 16 amino acids. From germline, CDR1 is SGHRS and CDR2 YFSETQ. V lost 3 bases and J 3 bases, leaving 17 bases between the germline ends. The CDR3 DNA sequence: TGCGCCAGCAGCTCGGGGGATAGATGGGGAACAGATACGCAGTATTTT. It encodes CASSSGDRWGTDTQYF.

The chain recombines TRBV18 with TRBJ2-2; TRBD1 matches at 8 bases. V lost 6 bases and J lost 7; bases outside the gene matches: 13. Germline-derived CDR1 and CDR2 are KGHSH and LQKENI. There are 16 residues in the CDR3. CDR3: CASSPSIGQGGGELFF. In DNA form, the CDR3 reads TGTGCCAGCTCCCCTTCTATCGGACAGGGCGGCGGGGAGCTGTTTTTT.

The chain combines TRBV11-3 with TRBJ1-3, with no clear D. V was trimmed by 3 bases and J by 0 bases, leaving 12 bases between them. CDR1 is SGHNT and CDR2 is YENEEA in the germline V gene. CDR3 length: 16 residues. The CDR3 loop reads CASSFPRSSSGNTIYF. As DNA, the CDR3 is TGTGCCAGCAGCTTCCCTCGATCCTCCTCTGGAAACACCATATATTTT.

This chain links TRBV30 with TRBJ2-3; no definite D call. The V and J ends lost 2 bases and 4 bases respectively, with 10 bases between them. The CDR3 consists of 13 residues. Germline CDR1 and CDR2: GTSNPN and SVGIG (reference sequence). This CDR3 reads CAWSTPLPDTQYF. The CDR3 bases are TGTGCCTGGAGTACCCCCCTCCCAGATACGCAGTATTTT.